These 19 T cell receptor beta chains originate from one sample sequenced in a study of blood T cell repertoires in COVID-19. The table came from immunoSEQ multiplex PCR; TCRdb's copy has only in-frame clones and leaves some out. The sample carries under 250,000 clones, roughly 85% recorded once. The sequencing sample was made of peripheral blood. These receptors all come from a woman aged 70-85 years with COVID-19, enrolled during active disease.

The chain uses TRBV10-3 and TRBJ2-7; D is uncertain. The ends were cut back, 3 bases at V and 5 bases at J, with 5 bases in the middle. Per the germline V gene, CDR1 is ENHRY and CDR2 is SYGVKD. This CDR3 has 11 amino acids. The CDR3 protein is CAISDFNEQYF. The DNA for the CDR3 is TGTGCCATCAGTGATTTCAACGAGCAGTACTTC.

This clone showed up just a few times. As DNA, the CDR3 is TGTGCCAGCAGCTTCACGGAACAGTCCGCTTTCTTT. This gives the protein CASSFTEQSAFF. The chain links TRBV7-9 to TRBJ1-1; D not certain. This CDR3 comprises 12 residues. V dropped 3 bases and J dropped 11 bases, with 13 bases sitting between them. The germline CDR1 and CDR2 sequences are SEHNR and FQNEAQ (reference sequence). The complete variable domain, with remaining parts taken from reference TRBV7-9 and TRBJ1-1, reads DTGVSQNPRHKITKRGQNVTFRCDPISEHNRLYWYRQTLGQGPEFLTYFQNEAQLEKSRLLSDRFSAERPKGSFSTLEIQRTEQGDSAMYLCASSFTEQSAFFGQGTRLTVV.

This chain joins TRBV21-1 and TRBJ2-5; the D segment call TRBD1 is taken from the table without a DNA check. TRBV21-1 corresponds to a pseudogene. The CDR3 spans 14 residues. CDR3 nucleotides: TGTGCCAGCAGGATCCTCAGGGGGCAGGAGACCCAGTACTTC. Protein sequence: CASRILRGQETQYF.

V and J are TRBV5-5 and TRBJ2-3, with TRBD1 matching 8 bases. CDR3 length: 15 amino acids. V gave up 4 bases and J gave up 4 bases; unmatched junction bases: 8. Germline V lookup: CDR1 SGHKS, CDR2 YYEKEE (reference sequence). The CDR3 region is CASSPINRGADTQYF. The CDR3 DNA reads as TGTGCCAGCAGCCCCATTAACAGGGGGGCAGATACGCAGTATTTT.

This clone was recorded a few times. The chain joins TRBV4-2 to TRBJ2-1, with 13 bases matching TRBD2. This CDR3 is built from 17 residues. Unmatched junction bases numbered 10, after V lost 2 bases and J lost 9 bases. CDR1 and CDR2 from the germline V gene are LGHNA and YNFKEQ. CDR3 region: CASSQQGTSGIWGEQFF. Written as DNA, the CDR3 is TGTGCCAGCAGCCAACAAGGGACTAGCGGGATCTGGGGTGAGCAGTTCTTC.

V usage is TRBV18 and J usage is TRBJ2-2; TRBD2 agrees at 10 bases. V was pared by 2 bases and J by 3 bases, with 3 bases of the junction left unmatched. The CDR3 loop spans 16 amino acids. Germline values: CDR1 KGHSH, CDR2 LQKENI. CDR3 sequence: CASSPASGGDTGELFF. The CDR3 nucleotides read TGTGCCAGCTCACCAGCTAGCGGGGGCGACACCGGGGAGCTGTTTTTT. The full variable domain, rest sourced from reference TRBV18 and TRBJ2-2, is NAGVMQNPRHLVRRRGQEARLRCSPMKGHSHVYWYRQLPEEGLKFMVYLQKENIIDESGMPKERFSAEFPKEGPSILRIQQVVRGDSAAYFCASSPASGGDTGELFFGEGSRLTVL.

Only a few counts were recorded for this clone. The genes are TRBV5-4 and TRBJ2-3; maybe TRBD1 (6 bases). CDR1 and CDR2 from the germline V gene are SGHNT and YYREEE (reference sequence). This CDR3 has 14 residues. V shed 3 bases and J shed 0 bases, with 8 bases lying between them. In nucleotides, the CDR3 is TGTGCCAGCAGCTCCAGGGGCAGCACAGATACGCAGTATTTT. Translated: CASSSRGSTDTQYF.

A single count supports this clone. The rearrangement joins TRBV7-9 to TRBJ1-1, with D perhaps matching TRBD1 (6 bases). Trimming stripped 7 bases from V and 1 base from J, with 13 bases between. Germline CDR1 is SEHNR and CDR2 is FQNEAQ (reference sequence). This CDR3 comprises 14 residues. The CDR3 DNA follows: TGTGCCAGCACCTTCTCAGGGGCGAACACTGAAGCTTTCTTT. It encodes CASTFSGANTEAFF.

This clone was counted only a few times. The CDR3, as DNA: TGTGCCAGCAGTATAGGACGCTCCGGGACAGCAGCCTCACCCCTCCACTTT. Translation: CASSIGRSGTAASPLHF. V is TRBV27 and J is TRBJ1-6; 7 bases are shared with TRBD1. Germline assignment: CDR1 MNHEY and CDR2 SMNVEV (reference sequence). The V and J ends lost 5 bases and 10 bases, in that order; junction bases with no gene match: 17. The CDR3 loop spans 17 amino acids.

This clone was seen only a few times. The J gene is TRBJ2-1, the V gene TRBV4-3; weak D call: TRBD1 (5 bases). CDR1 is LGHNA, CDR2 YSLEER, per germline. Trimming removed 0 bases from V and 3 bases from J, with 18 bases in between. This CDR3 is built from 18 residues. CDR3 bases: TGCGCCAGCAGCCAAGAAGGGGTGCACCACGAGGACTACAATGAGCAGTTCTTC. Translation: CASSQEGVHHEDYNEQFF.

V usage is TRBV6-1 and J usage is TRBJ1-1; D gene unclear. This CDR3 has 13 residues. Per the germline V gene, CDR1 is MNHNS and CDR2 is SASEGT. Trimming removed 0 bases from V and 4 bases from J, with 6 bases in between. For the CDR3, the DNA is TGTGCCAGCAGTGAAGCGCGGGTCACTGAAGCTTTCTTT. It is translated as CASSEARVTEAFF.

The chain couples TRBV4-3 to TRBJ1-4; D uncertain. The CDR3 contains 16 residues. Trimming took 0 bases from V and 5 from J, leaving 13 bases between them. Germline CDR1 reads LGHNA; CDR2 reads YSLEER. The CDR3 spells CASSQDLRRINEKLFF. DNA of the CDR3: TGCGCCAGCAGCCAAGATTTACGGCGGATAAATGAAAAACTGTTTTTT.

The CDR3 coding sequence is TGTGCCAGCAGCGCCACGGGACAGGGGGCTGTCAATGAGCAGTTCTTC. This gives the protein CASSATGQGAVNEQFF. V is TRBV9 and J is TRBJ2-1, with TRBD1 matching over 12 bases. The germline gives CDR1 SGDLS, CDR2 YYNGEE. The CDR3 covers 16 residues. J was trimmed by 6 bases and V by 3 bases; bases with no gene match: 7.

This chain connects TRBV5-5 to TRBJ2-2; D is unresolved. The CDR3 has 14 residues. Trimming took 3 bases from V and 1 from J, leaving 7 bases between them. Germline V gene data show CDR1 as SGHKS and CDR2 as YYEKEE (reference sequence). The CDR3 loop reads CASSSTRNTGELFF. CDR3 nucleotides: TGTGCCAGCAGCTCAACCAGGAACACCGGGGAGCTGTTTTTT.

V usage is TRBV5-4 and J usage is TRBJ1-1; D may be TRBD1 (5 bases). V shed 5 bases and J shed 4 bases, with 18 bases lying between them. The germline gives CDR1 SGHNT, CDR2 YYREEE (reference sequence). The CDR3 contains 15 residues. This CDR3 is CASSKGLNGATEAFF. In DNA form, the CDR3 reads TGTGCCAGCAGTAAGGGACTCAACGGGGCCACTGAAGCTTTCTTT.

CDR3 residues: CASSVAPTGGDTQYF. CDR3 bases: TGTGCCAGCAGCGTAGCTCCCACGGGTGGAGATACGCAGTATTTT. The chain is built from TRBV9 and TRBJ2-3, with D hard to call. V lost 0 bases, J lost 5 bases, and 13 bases lay in between. In germline, CDR1 is SGDLS, CDR2 YYNGEE. This CDR3 region has 15 residues.

This clone was recorded a few times. V and J are TRBV2 and TRBJ1-5; TRBD1 is a possible D gene (6 bases). CDR3 size: 14 residues. V gave up 4 bases and J gave up 7 bases, with 14 bases separating them. From germline, CDR1 is SNHLY and CDR2 FYNNEI. This chain's CDR3 is CASSGRGSSQPQHF. CDR3 DNA sequence: TGTGCCAGCAGTGGTAGGGGGAGCAGCCAGCCCCAGCATTTT.

The rearrangement uses TRBV19 and TRBJ2-2, with TRBD2 matching 7 bases. CDR3 length: 15 residues. V trimming: 3 bases; J trimming: 4 bases; junction bases outside the gene matches: 5. Per germline, CDR1 LNHDA and CDR2 SQIVND (reference sequence). The CDR3 DNA is TGTGCCAGTAGTATTGGGAGGGAGCGCACCGGGGAGCTGTTTTTT. It yields the protein CASSIGRERTGELFF.

This chain joins TRBV6-2 or TRBV6-3 and TRBJ1-5; D is undetermined. The V and J ends lost 2 bases and 7 bases respectively, with 9 bases between them. Per germline, CDR1 MNHEY and CDR2 SVGEGT. The CDR3 contains 13 residues. The chain's CDR3 is CASSYEAVQPQHF. The DNA of the CDR3 is TGTGCCAGCAGTTACGAGGCAGTCCAGCCCCAGCATTTT.